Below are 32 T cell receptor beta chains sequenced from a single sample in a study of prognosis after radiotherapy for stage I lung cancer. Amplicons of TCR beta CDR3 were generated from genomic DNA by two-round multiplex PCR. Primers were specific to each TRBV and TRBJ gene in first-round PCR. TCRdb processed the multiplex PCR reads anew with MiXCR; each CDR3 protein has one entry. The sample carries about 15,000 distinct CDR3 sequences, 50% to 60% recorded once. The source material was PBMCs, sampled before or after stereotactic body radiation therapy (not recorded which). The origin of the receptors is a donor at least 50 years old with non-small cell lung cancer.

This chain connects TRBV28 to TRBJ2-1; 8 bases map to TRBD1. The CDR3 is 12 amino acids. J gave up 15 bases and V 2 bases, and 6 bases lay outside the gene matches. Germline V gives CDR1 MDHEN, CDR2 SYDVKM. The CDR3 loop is CASSLSRGRLFF. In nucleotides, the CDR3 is TGTGCCAGCAGTTTAAGCAGGGGGCGACTGTTCTTC.

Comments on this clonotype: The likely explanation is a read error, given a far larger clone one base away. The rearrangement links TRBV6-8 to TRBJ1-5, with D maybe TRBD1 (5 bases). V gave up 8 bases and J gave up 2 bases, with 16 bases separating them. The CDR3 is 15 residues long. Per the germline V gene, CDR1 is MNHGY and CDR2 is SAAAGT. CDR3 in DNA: TGTGCCAGCGGAAACGGCAGGGCAGGCAATCAGCCCCAGCATTTT. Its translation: CASGNGRAGNQPQHF.

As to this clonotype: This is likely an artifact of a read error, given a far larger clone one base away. CDR3 DNA sequence: TGTGCCAGCAGAACCGGGACAGGGGGCAGTGGCGTGGAGCTGTTTTTT. Translating it yields CASRTGTGGSGVELFF. The chain has TRBV6-4 and TRBJ2-2, with 12 nucleotides matching TRBD1. J lost 10 bases, V lost 6 bases, and 12 bases had no gene match. Germline assignment: CDR1 MRHNA and CDR2 SNTAGT. There are 16 residues in the CDR3.

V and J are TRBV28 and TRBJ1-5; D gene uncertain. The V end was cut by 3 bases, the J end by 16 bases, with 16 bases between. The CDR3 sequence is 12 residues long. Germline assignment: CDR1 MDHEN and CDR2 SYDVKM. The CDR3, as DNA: TGTGCCAGCAGTTTTTTACTAATCGGGGAACATTTT. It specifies CASSFLLIGEHF.

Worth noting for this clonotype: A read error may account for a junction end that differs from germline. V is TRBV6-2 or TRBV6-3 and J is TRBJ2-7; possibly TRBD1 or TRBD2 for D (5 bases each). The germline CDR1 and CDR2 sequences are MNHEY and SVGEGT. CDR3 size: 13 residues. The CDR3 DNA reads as TGTGCAAGCAGTGTAGGGACCTCCTACGAGCAGTACTTC. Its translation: CASSVGTSYEQYF.

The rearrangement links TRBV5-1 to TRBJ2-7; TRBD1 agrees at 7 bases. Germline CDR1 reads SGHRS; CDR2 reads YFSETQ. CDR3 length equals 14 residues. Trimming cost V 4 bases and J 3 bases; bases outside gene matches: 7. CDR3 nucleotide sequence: TGCGCCAGCAGCCGACGGGACAGCGGCTACGAGCAGTACTTC. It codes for CASSRRDSGYEQYF.

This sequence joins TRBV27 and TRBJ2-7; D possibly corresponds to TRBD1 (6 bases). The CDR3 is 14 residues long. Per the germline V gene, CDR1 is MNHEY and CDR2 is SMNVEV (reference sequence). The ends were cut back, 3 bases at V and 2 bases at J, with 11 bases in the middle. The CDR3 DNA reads TGTGCCAGCAGTTTCTCGGACAGCACCTACGAGCAGTACTTC. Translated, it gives CASSFSDSTYEQYF.

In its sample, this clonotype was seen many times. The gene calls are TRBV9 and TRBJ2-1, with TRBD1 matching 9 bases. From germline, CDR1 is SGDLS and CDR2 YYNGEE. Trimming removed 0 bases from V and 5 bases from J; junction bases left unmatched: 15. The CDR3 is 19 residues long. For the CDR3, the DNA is TGTGCCAGCAGCGTAGCTCCGGGACAGGGTTTGCGGGGGAACAATGAGCAGTTCTTC. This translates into CASSVAPGQGLRGNNEQFF.

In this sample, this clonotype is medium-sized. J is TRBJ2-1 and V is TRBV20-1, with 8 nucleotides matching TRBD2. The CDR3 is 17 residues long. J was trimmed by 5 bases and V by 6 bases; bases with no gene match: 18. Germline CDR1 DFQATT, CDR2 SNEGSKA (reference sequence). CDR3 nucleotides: TGCAGTGCGAGGAAGTTATTAGCGGGAATTGATCACAATGAGCAGTTCTTC. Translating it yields CSARKLLAGIDHNEQFF.

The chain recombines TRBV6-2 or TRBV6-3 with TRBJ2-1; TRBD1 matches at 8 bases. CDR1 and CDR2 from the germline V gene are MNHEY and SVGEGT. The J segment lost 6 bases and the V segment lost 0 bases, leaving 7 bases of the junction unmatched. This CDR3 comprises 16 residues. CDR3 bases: TGTGCCAGCAGTTACTCGTGCGGACAGGGTCGCAATGAGCAGTTCTTC. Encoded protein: CASSYSCGQGRNEQFF.

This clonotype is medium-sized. CDR3 coding DNA: TGTGCCAGCAGTTACGGTGTACCTGGGGCCAACGTCCTGACTTTC. Its translation: CASSYGVPGANVLTF. The J gene is TRBJ2-6, the V gene TRBV6-1, with D unresolved. The V and J ends lost 5 bases and 2 bases respectively, with 10 bases between them. This CDR3 has 15 residues. Germline V lookup: CDR1 MNHNS, CDR2 SASEGT.

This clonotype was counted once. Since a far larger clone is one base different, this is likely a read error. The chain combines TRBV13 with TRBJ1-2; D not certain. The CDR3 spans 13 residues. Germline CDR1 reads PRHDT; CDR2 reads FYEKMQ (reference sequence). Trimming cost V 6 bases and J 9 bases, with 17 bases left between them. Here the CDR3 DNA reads TGTGCCAGCAGTGGGGAAGGAGAAGTCAGCTACACCTTC. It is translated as CASSGEGEVSYTF. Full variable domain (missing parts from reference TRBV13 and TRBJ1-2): AAGVIQSPRHLIKEKRETATLKCYPIPRHDTVYWYQQGPGQDPQFLISFYEKMQSDKGSIPDRFSAQQFSDYHSELNMSSLELGDSALYFCASSGEGEVSYTFGSGTRLTVV.

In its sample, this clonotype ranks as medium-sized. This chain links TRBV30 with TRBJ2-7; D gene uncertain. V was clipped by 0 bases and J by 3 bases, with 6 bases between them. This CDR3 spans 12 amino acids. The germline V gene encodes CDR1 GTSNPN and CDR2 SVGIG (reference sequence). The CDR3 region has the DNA TGTGCCTGGAGTGTACGCAACTACGAGCAGTACTTC. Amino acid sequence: CAWSVRNYEQYF.

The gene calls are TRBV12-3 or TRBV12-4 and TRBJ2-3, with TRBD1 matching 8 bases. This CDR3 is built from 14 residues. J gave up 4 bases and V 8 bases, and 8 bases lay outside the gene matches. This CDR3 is CASQDRVASDTQYF. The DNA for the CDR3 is TGTGCCAGCCAGGACAGGGTGGCATCAGATACGCAGTATTTT.

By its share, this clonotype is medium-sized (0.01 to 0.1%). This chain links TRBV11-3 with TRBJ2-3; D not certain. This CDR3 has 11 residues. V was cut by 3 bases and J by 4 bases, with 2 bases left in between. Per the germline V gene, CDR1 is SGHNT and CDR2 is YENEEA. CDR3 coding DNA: TGTGCCAGCAGCTTGTCAGATACGCAGTATTTT. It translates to CASSLSDTQYF.

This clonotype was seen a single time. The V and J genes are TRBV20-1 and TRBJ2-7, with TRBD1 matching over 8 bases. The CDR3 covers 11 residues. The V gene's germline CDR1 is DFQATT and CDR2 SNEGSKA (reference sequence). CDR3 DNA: TGCAAGAGGACAGGGTCCTACGAGCAGTACTTC. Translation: CKRTGSYEQYF.

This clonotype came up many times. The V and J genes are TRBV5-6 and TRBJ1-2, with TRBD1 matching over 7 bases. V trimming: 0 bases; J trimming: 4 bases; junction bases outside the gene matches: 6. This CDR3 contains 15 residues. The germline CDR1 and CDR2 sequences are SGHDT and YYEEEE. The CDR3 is CASSLAGRGTYGYTF. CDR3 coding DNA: TGTGCCAGCAGCTTGGCGGGCAGGGGGACCTATGGCTACACCTTC.

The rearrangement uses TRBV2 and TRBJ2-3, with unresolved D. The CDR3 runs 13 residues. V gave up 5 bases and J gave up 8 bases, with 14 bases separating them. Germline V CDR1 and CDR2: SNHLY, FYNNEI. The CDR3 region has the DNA TGTGCCAGCAGTTTGAATCCGCGCGGTACGCAGTATTTT. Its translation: CASSLNPRGTQYF.

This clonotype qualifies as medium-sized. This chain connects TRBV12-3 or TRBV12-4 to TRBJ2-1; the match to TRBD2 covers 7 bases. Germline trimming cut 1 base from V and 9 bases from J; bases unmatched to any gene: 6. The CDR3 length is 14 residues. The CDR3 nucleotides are TGTGCCAGCAGTTTAGGCGGGAGCCGATTTGAGCAGTTCTTC. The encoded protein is CASSLGGSRFEQFF.

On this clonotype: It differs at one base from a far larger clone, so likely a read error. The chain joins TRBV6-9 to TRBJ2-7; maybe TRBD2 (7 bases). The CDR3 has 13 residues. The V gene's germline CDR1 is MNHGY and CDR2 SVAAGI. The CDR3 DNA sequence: TGTTCCAGCAAAGCGGGACACCTCTACGAGCAGTACTTC. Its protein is CSSKAGHLYEQYF.

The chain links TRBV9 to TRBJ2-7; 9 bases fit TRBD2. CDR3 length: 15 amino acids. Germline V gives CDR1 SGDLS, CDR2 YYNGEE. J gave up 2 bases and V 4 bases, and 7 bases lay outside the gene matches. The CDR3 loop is CASSTLAGSPYEQYF. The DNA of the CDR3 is TGTGCCAGCAGCACTCTAGCGGGATCTCCCTACGAGCAGTACTTC. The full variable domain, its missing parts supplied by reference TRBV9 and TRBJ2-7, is DSGVTQTPKHLITATGQRVTLRCSPRSGDLSVYWYQQSLDQGLQFLIQYYNGEERAKGNILERFSAQQFPDLHSELNLSSLELGDSALYFCASSTLAGSPYEQYFGPGTRLTVT.

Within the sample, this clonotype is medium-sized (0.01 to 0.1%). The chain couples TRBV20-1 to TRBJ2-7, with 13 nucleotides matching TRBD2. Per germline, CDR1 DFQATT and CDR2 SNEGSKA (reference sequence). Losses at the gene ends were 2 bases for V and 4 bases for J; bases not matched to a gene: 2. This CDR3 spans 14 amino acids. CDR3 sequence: CSARTSGRGYEQYF. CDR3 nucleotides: TGCAGTGCTAGAACTAGCGGGAGGGGGTACGAGCAGTACTTC.

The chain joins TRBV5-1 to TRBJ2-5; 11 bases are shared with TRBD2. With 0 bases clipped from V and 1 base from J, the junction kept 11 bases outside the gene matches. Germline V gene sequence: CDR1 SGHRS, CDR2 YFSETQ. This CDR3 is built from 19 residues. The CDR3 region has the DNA TGCGCCAGCAGCTTGGGGCAGCTATCAGGACTAGCGGGCCAAGAGACCCAGTACTTC. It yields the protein CASSLGQLSGLAGQETQYF.

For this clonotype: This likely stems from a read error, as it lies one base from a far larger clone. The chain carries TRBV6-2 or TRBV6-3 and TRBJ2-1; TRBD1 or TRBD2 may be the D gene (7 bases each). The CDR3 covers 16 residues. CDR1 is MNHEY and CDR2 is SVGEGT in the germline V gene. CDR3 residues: CASSDREGTDYSEQFF. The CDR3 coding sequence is TGTGCCAGCAGCGATAGGGAGGGGACAGATTACAGTGAGCAGTTCTTC.

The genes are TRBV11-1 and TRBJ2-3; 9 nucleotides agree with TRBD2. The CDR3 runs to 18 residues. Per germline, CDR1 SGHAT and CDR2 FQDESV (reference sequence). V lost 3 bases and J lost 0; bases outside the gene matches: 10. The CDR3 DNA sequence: TGTGCCAGCAGCTTCTTGAAGCGGGAGGTCCTTAGCACAGATACGCAGTATTTT. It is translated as CASSFLKREVLSTDTQYF.

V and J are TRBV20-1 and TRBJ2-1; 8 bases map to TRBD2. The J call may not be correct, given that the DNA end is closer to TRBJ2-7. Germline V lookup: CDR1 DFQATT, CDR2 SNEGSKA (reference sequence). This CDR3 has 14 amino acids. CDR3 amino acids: CSARGGREVLRQYF. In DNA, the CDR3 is TGCAGTGCTAGAGGGGGGCGGGAGGTCCTCCGGCAGTACTTC.

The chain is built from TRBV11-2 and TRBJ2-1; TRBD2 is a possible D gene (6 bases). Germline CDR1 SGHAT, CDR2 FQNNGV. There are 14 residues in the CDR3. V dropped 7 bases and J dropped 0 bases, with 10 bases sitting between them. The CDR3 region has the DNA TGTGCCAGCATTGATAGCGGCTCCTACAATGAGCAGTTCTTC. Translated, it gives CASIDSGSYNEQFF.

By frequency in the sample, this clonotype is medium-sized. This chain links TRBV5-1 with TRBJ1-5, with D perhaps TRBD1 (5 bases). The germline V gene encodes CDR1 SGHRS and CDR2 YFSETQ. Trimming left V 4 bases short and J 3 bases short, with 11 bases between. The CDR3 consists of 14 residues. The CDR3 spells CASSPGEINQPQHF. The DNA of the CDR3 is TGCGCCAGCAGCCCGGGGGAAATCAATCAGCCCCAGCATTTT.

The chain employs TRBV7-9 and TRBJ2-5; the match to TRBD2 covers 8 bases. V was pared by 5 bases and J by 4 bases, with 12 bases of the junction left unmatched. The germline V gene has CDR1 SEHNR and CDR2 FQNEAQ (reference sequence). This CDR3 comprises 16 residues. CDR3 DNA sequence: TGTGCCAGCAGCCGCCACCACCTCGGGGGGGGAGAGACCCAGTACTTC. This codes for CASSRHHLGGGETQYF.

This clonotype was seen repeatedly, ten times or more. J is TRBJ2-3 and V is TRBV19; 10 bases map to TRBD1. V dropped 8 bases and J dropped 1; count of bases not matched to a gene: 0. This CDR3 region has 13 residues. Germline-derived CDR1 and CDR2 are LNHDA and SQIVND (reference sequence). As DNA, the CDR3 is TGTGCCAGTGGGACAGGGGGCACAGATACGCAGTATTTT. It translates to CASGTGGTDTQYF.

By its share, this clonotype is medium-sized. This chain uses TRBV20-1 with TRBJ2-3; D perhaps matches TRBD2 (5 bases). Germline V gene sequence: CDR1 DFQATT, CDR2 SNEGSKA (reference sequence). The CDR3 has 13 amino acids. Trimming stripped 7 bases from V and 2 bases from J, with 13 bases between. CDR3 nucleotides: TGCAGTGGGGAGCCGCCCACCACAGATACGCAGTATTTT. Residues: CSGEPPTTDTQYF.

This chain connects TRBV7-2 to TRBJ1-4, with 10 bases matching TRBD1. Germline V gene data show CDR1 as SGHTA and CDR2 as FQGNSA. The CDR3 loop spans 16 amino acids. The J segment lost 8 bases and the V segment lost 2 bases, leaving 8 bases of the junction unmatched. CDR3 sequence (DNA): TGTGCCAGCAGCTTAAAGAGTGGGACAGGGGTGGAAAAACTGTTTTTT. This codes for CASSLKSGTGVEKLFF.